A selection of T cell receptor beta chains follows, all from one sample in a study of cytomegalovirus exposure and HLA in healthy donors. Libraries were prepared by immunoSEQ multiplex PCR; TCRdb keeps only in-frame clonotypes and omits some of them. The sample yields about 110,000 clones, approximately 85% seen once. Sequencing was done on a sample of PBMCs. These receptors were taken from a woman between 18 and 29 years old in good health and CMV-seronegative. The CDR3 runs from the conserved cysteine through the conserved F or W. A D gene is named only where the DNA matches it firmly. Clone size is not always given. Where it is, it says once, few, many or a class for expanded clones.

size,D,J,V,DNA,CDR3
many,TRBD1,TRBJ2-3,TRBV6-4,TGTGCCAGCAGTGACTCCTCCACAGGGGGAGCAGATACGCAGTATTTT,CASSDSSTGGADTQYF
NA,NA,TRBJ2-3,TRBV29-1,TGCAGCACCACTGGGGCTGGCACAGATACGCAGTATTTT,CSTTGAGTDTQYF
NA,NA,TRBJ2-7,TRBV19,NA,CASSSGGGTLRYEQYF
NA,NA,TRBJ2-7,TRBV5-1,TGCGCCAGCAGCCTCCGGGATCCAGAGACCCGCGAGCAGTACTTC,CASSLRDPETREQYF
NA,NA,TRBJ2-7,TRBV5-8,TGTGCCAGCAGCGTATCCGGGGAAAACTACGAGCAGTACTTC,CASSVSGENYEQYF
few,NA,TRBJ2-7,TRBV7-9,TGTGCCAGCAGCCCCGCTTTGGGCAAGGACGAGCAGTACTTC,CASSPALGKDEQYF
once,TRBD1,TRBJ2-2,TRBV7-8,TGTGCCAGCAGCTTATTTGGGACAGGGGCCGGGGAGCTGTTTTTT,CASSLFGTGAGELFF
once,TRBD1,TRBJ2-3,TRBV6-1,TGTGCCAGCAGTGAAATGTTAGGACAGGACACAGATACGCAGTATTTT,CASSEMLGQDTDTQYF
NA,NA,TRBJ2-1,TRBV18,TGTGCCAGCTCACTAATCCAGTACAATGAGCAGTTCTTC,CASSLIQYNEQFF
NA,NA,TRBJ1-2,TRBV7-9,TGTGCCAGCAGCTTAGGAGGGCAGGATCCCTATGGCTACACCTTC,CASSLGGQDPYGYTF
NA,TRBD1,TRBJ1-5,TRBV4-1,TGCGCCAGCAGCCAGAGAACTCCGGGACAGGGGGCAGATAGCAATCAGCCCCAGCATTTT,CASSQRTPGQGADSNQPQHF
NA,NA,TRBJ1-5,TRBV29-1,TGCAGCGTTGAGGTCCCAGGGGTTCAGCCCCAGCATTTT,CSVEVPGVQPQHF
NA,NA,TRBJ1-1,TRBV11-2,TGTGCCAGCAGCTTATGGGGCTCGAACACTGAAGCTTTCTTT,CASSLWGSNTEAFF
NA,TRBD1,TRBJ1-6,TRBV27,TGTGCCAGCAGTTTACAGGGGGCGGCCTATAATTCACCCCTCCACTTT,CASSLQGAAYNSPLHF
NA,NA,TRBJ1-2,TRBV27,TGTGCCAGCAGTTCTCCTGGTCGGGGGAAATATGGCTACACCTTC,CASSSPGRGKYGYTF
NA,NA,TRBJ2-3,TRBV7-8,TGTGCCAGCAGCTTAGGCGATGCCACAGATACGCAGTATTTT,CASSLGDATDTQYF
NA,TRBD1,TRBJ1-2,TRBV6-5,TGTGCCAGCAGTCAGGGGGTTTACTATGGCTACACCTTC,CASSQGVYYGYTF
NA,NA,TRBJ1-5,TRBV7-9,TGTGCCAGCAGCTTAGAAGACACCTTCAATCAGCCCCAGCATTTT,CASSLEDTFNQPQHF
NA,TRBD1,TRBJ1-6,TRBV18,TGTGCCAGCTCCCTAGACAGGGGAAGATCACCCCTCCACTTT,CASSLDRGRSPLHF
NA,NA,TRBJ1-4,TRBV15,TGTGCCACAAACCCTTTAAGGGGTGGAAATGAAAAACTGTTTTTT,CATNPLRGGNEKLFF
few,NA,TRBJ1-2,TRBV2,TGTGCCAGCAGTGAACGTCTTTATGGCTACACCTTC,CASSERLYGYTF
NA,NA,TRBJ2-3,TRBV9,TGTGCCAGCAGCGTAGCCCTGTCCACAGATACGCAGTATTTT,CASSVALSTDTQYF
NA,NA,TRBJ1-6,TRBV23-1,TGCGCCAGCAGTCAATGTCTACAGTTTGAAAGCTCCTATAATTCACCCCTCCACTTT,CASSQCLQFESSYNSPLHF
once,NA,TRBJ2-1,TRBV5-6,TGTGCCAGCAGCTTGGACGGGTTACAGGGCTCCTACAATGAGCAGTTCTTC,CASSLDGLQGSYNEQFF
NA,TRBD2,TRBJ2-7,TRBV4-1,TGCGCCAGCAGCCAAGATTGGGGAGGGGCTACTAATCTATACGAGCAGTACTTC,CASSQDWGGATNLYEQYF
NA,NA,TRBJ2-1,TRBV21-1,TGTGCCAACCGGGACAGCCTTCATATAACTTCCTACAATGAGCAGTTCTTC,CANRDSLHITSYNEQFF
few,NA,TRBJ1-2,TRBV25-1,TGTGCCACCTCCCTCCGGGGGAACTATGGCTACACCTTC,CATSLRGNYGYTF
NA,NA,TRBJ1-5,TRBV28,TGTGCCAGCAGACCCTCGGGAAGAAGCAATCAGCCCCAGCATTTT,CASRPSGRSNQPQHF
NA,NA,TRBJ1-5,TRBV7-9,TGTGCCAGCAGCTTAGGGGGGAGGGGATGGCAGCCCCAGCATTTT,CASSLGGRGWQPQHF
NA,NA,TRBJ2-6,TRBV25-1,TGTGCCAGCACGTCGGGGTGGGTCCTGACTTTC,CASTSGWVLTF
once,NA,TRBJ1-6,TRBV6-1,TGTGCCAGCAGCATAGGGGCAGGGGACAATTCACCCCTCCACTTT,CASSIGAGDNSPLHF
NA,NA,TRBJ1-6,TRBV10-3,TGTGCCATCAGTTCGGGGGGTGGGTATTCACCCCTCCACTTT,CAISSGGGYSPLHF